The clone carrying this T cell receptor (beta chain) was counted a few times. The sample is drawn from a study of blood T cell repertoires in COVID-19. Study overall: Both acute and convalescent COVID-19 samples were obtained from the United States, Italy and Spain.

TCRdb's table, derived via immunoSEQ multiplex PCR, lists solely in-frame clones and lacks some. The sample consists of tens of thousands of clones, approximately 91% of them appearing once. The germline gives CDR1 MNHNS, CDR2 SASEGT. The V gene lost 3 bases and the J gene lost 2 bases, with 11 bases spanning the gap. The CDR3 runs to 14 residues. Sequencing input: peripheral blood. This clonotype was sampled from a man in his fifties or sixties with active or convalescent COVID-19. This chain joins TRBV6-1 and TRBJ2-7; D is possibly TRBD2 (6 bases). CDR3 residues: CASSEGGLTYEQYF. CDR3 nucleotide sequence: TGTGCCAGCAGTGAGGGGGGACTTACCTACGAGCAGTACTTC.